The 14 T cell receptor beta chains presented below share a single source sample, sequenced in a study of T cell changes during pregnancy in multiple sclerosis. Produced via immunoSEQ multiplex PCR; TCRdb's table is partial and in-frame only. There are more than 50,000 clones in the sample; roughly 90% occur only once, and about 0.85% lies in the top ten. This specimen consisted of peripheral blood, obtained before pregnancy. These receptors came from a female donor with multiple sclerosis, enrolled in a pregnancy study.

CDR3 bases: TGCAGCGTGGAGGCCGGGACAGGGGTTGACAAACTGTTTTTT. Protein product: CSVEAGTGVDKLFF. The rearrangement joins TRBV29-1 to TRBJ1-4, with TRBD1 matching 10 bases. V gave up 6 bases and J gave up 11 bases; unmatched junction bases: 12. This CDR3 is built from 14 residues. Germline-derived CDR1 and CDR2 are SQVTM and ANQGSEA.

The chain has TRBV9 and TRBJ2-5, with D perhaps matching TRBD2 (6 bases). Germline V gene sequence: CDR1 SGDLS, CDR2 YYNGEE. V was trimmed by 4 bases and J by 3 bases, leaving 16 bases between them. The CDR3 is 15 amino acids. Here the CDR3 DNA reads TGTGCCAGCAGCCATAGTCCGGGAGATGAAGAGACCCAGTACTTC. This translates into CASSHSPGDEETQYF.

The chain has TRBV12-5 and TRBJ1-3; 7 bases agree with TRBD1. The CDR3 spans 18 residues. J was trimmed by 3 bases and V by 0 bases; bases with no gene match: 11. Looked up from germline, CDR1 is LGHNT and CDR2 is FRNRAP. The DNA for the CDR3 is TGTGCTAGTGGTTTGGTACCCAAACAGGGGATCGGTGGAAACACCATATATTTT. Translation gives CASGLVPKQGIGGNTIYF.

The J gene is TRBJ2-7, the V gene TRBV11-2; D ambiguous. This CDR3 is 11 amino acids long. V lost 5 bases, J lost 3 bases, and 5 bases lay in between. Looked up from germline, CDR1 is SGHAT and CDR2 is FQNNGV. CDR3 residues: CASSHNYEQYF. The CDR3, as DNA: TGTGCCAGCAGCCACAACTACGAGCAGTACTTC. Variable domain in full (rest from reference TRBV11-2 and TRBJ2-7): EAGVAQSPRYKIIEKRQSVAFWCNPISGHATLYWYQQILGQGPKLLIQFQNNGVVDDSQLPKDRFSAERLKGVDSTLKIQPAKLEDSAVYLCASSHNYEQYFGPGTRLTVT.

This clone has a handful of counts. CDR3 sequence: CASSFDRTGYTF. CDR3 DNA: TGTGCCAGCAGCTTTGACAGGACTGGCTACACCTTC. The chain combines TRBV7-6 with TRBJ1-2; a possible D gene is TRBD1 (6 bases). Germline assignment: CDR1 SGHVS and CDR2 FNYEAQ. The CDR3 is 12 residues long. V lost 3 bases and J 7 bases, leaving 9 bases between the germline ends.

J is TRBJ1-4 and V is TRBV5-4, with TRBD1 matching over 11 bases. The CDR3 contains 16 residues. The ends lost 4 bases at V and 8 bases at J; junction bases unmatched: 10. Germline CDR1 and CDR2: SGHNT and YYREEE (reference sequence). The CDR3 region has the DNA TGTGCCAGCAGCAGAGAAACCGGGACAGGGGGGGAAAAACTGTTTTTT. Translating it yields CASSRETGTGGEKLFF.

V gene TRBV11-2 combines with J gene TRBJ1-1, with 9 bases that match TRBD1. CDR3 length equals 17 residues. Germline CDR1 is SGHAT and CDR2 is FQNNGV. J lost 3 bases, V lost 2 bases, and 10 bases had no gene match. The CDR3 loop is CASSLLRGTGLYTEAFF. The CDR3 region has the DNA TGTGCCAGCAGCTTACTCCGTGGGACAGGGCTCTACACTGAAGCTTTCTTT.

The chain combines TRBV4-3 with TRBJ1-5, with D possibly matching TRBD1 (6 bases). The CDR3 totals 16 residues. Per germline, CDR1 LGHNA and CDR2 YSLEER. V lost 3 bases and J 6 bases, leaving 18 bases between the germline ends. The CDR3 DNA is TGCGCCAGCAGCCATACACTACAGGGACGGACTCAGCCCCAGCATTTT. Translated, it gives CASSHTLQGRTQPQHF.

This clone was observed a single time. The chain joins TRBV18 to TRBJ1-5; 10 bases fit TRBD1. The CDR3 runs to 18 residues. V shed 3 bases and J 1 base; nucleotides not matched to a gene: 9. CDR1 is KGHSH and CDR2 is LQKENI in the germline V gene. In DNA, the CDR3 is TGTGCCAGCTCACCCCTGGGACAGGGGAGCGTCAGCAATCAGCCCCAGCATTTT. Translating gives CASSPLGQGSVSNQPQHF.

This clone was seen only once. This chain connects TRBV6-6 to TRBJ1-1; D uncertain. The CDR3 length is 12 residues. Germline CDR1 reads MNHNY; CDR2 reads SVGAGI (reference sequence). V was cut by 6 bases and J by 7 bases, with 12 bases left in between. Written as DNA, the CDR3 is TGTGCCAGCAGGCCTTCTGCGGGTGAAGCTTTCTTT. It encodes CASRPSAGEAFF.

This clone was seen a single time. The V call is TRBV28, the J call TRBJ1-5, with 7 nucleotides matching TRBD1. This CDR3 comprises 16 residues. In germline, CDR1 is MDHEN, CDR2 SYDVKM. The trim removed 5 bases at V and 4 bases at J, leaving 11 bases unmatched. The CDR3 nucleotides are TGTGCCAGCAGTCGGAGCTCGGGACAGAGGAATCAGCCCCAGCATTTT. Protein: CASSRSSGQRNQPQHF.

CDR3 residues: CSVGESSYNEQFF. In DNA form, the CDR3 reads TGCAGCGTTGGAGAGAGCTCCTACAATGAGCAGTTCTTC. This chain uses TRBV29-1 with TRBJ2-1; no clear D. This CDR3 has 13 amino acids. Germline loops: CDR1 SQVTM, CDR2 ANQGSEA. V was trimmed by 4 bases and J by 0 bases, leaving 7 bases between them.

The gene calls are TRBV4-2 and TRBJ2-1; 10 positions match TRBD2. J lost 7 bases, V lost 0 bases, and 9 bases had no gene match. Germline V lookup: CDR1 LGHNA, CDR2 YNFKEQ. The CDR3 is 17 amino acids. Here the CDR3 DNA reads TGTGCCAGCAGCCAAGAAGAAAGCGGGGGGGTCATGAATGAGCAGTTCTTC. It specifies CASSQEESGGVMNEQFF.

The CDR3 coding sequence is TGTGCCAGCAGTCCCGCGGGGACCGGAGGGGGGGAGCTGTTTTTT. It codes for CASSPAGTGGGELFF. The J gene is TRBJ2-2, the V gene TRBV6-6, with D perhaps matching TRBD2 (6 bases). Per germline, CDR1 MNHNY and CDR2 SVGAGI (reference sequence). V gave up 5 bases and J gave up 8 bases, with 18 bases separating them. This CDR3 contains 15 residues.